This is a list of T cell receptor beta chains from one sample in a study of CD8+CD57+ T cells in acquired aplastic anemia. TCRdb analysed the reads with MiXCR anew, one entry per CDR3 protein. This sample has 350,000 to 450,000 distinct CDR3 sequences, with around 68% found just once. Sequenced input: sorted CD4+, CD8+, or CD8+CD57+ T cells (not recorded which) from PBMCs. Receptors were obtained from a human donor in good health, serving as a control. Each CDR3 is given with its conserved first and last residue. The D gene is left open where the match is weak. Clone size is given for some rows only: seen once, a few or many times, or a class if the clone is expanded.

j_gene	v_gene	abundance	d_gene	CDR3aa	CDR3nt
TRBJ1-1	TRBV2	NA	NA	CASSVRRVDEAFF	TGTGCCAGCAGTGTTAGGCGTGTTGATGAAGCTTTCTTT
TRBJ1-2	TRBV29-1	NA	NA	CSGGPTGLGYGYTF	TGCAGCGGGGGGCCGACAGGCCTGGGCTATGGCTACACCTTC
TRBJ1-4	TRBV7-2	NA	NA	CASSQDESGGLSYFF	TGTGCCAGCAGCCAAGATGAGAGCGGGGGCCTCTCCTACTTTTTC
TRBJ2-1	TRBV15	NA	NA	CATSSNRGGSYNGQFF	TGTGCCACCAGCAGTAACCGGGGAGGTTCGTACAATGGGCAGTTCTTC
TRBJ1-2	TRBV7-9	NA	TRBD1	CASSQSTGGASGYTF	TGTGCCAGCAGCCAATCGACAGGGGGCGCGTCTGGCTACACCTTC
TRBJ2-5	TRBV7-2	many	NA	CASSPGGEQETQYF	TGTGCCAGCAGCCCGGGCGGGGAGCAAGAGACCCAGTACTTC
TRBJ1-1	TRBV10-3	NA	NA	CAISDPGGPKNTEAFF	TGTGCCATCAGTGACCCAGGTGGGCCAAAGAACACTGAAGCTTTCTTT
TRBJ1-1	TRBV6-1	NA	NA	CASSYGEGEAFF	TGTGCCAGCAGTTACGGGGAAGGTGAAGCTTTCTTT
TRBJ1-1	TRBV10-3	few	NA	CAIRALRGRTEAFF	TGTGCCATCAGGGCCCTCAGGGGACGGACTGAAGCTTTCTTT
TRBJ1-1	TRBV7-2	NA	TRBD1	CASSPSGQAGGAEAFF	TGTGCCAGTAGTCCTTCGGGACAGGCGGGCGGCGCTGAAGCTTTCTTT
TRBJ2-3	TRBV7-9	NA	NA	CASSLAADRKQLAYF	TGTGCCAGCAGCTTAGCCGCGGACAGGAAACAACTAGCATATTTT
TRBJ1-3	TRBV20-1	NA	TRBD1	CSARDQGGGNTIYF	TGCAGTGCTAGAGATCAAGGGGGCGGAAACACCATATATTTT
TRBJ2-7	TRBV12-3/TRBV12-4	NA	TRBD2	CASSSLAGSLYEQYF	TGTGCCAGCAGTTCACTAGCGGGGTCCCTCTACGAGCAGTACTTC
TRBJ2-3	TRBV20-1	few	TRBD1	CSASGDRGRDTQYF	TGCAGTGCTAGCGGGGACAGGGGGCGAGATACGCAGTATTTT
TRBJ2-5	TRBV11-2	NA	TRBD2	CASSLIPGLAGGRIDQYF	TGTGCCAGCAGCCTTATTCCGGGACTAGCGGGGGGGCGGATTGACCAGTACTTC
TRBJ1-2	TRBV9	NA	NA	CASSVGTRPDGEPF	TGTGCCAGCAGCGTAGGGACACGGCCTGACGGCGAGCCCTTC
TRBJ2-7	TRBV4-1	many	NA	CASSLDRSGQYF	TGCGCCAGCAGCTTGGACCGTTCAGGGCAGTACTTC
TRBJ2-7	TRBV20-1	NA	NA	CSARDYSKFYEQYF	TGCAGTGCTAGAGATTATAGCAAGTTCTACGAGCAGTACTTC